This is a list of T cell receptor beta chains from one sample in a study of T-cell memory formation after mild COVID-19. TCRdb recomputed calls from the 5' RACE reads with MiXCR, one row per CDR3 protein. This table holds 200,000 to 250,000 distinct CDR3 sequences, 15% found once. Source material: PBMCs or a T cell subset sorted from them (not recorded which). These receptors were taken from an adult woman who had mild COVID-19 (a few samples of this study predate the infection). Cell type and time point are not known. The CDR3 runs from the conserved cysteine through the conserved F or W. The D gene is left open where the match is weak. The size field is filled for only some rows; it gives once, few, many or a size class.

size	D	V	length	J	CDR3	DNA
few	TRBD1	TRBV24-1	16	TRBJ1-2	CATSDTGQERNYGYTF	TGTGCCACCAGTGATACCGGACAGGAGAGAAACTATGGCTACACCTTC
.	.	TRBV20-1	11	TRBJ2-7	CSASRSGEQYF	TGCAGTGCTAGCCGGTCTGGGGAGCAGTACTTC
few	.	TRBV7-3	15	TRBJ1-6	CASSYGWDANSPLHF	TGTGCCAGCAGTTATGGCTGGGACGCAAATTCACCCCTCCACTTT
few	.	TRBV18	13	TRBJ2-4	CASSPRRDNIQYF	TGTGCCAGCTCACCACGGCGGGACAACATTCAGTACTTC
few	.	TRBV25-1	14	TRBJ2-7	CASRTSGVSYEQYF	TGTGCCAGCAGAACATCTGGGGTCAGCTACGAGCAGTACTTC
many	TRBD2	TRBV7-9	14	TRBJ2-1	CASSPSGMDNEQFF	TGTGCCAGCAGCCCTAGCGGAATGGACAATGAGCAGTTCTTC
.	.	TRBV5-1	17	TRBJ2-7	CASSLGTLQTSSYEQYF	TGCGCCAGCAGCTTGGGGACCCTCCAAACAAGCTCCTACGAGCAGTACTTC
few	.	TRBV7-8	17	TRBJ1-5	CASSIPPFRDSNQPQHF	TGTGCCAGCAGCATCCCCCCTTTTAGGGATAGCAATCAGCCCCAGCATTTT
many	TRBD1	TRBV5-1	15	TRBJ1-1	CASSLGDRGNTEAFF	TGCGCCAGCAGCTTGGGAGACAGGGGCAACACTGAAGCTTTCTTT
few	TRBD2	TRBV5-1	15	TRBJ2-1	CASSGLAGRVDEQFF	TGCGCCAGCAGCGGGCTAGCGGGGCGCGTCGATGAGCAGTTCTTC
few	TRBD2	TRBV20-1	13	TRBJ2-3	CSAPSGSTDTQYF	TGCAGTGCGCCTAGCGGGAGCACAGATACGCAGTATTTT
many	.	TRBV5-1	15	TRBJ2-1	CASSFVGATNNEQFF	TGCGCCAGCAGCTTTGTAGGGGCCACCAACAATGAGCAGTTCTTC
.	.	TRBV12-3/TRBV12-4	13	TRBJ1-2	CASSNQGLYGYTF	TGTGCCAGCAGTAATCAGGGCCTCTATGGCTACACCTTC
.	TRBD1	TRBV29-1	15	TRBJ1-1	CSVVGTGLLRTEAFF	TGCAGCGTTGTTGGGACAGGGCTACTACGCACTGAAGCTTTCTTT
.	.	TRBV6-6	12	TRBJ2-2	CASSYSVGELFF	TGTGCCAGCAGTTACTCTGTCGGGGAGCTGTTTTTT
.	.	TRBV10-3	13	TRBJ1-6	CAISGRPYDSLHF	TGTGCCATCAGTGGACGCCCTTATGATTCTCTCCACTTT
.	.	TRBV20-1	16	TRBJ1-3	CSARDLGKSYGNTIYF	TGCAGTGCTAGAGATCTGGGGAAATCTTATGGAAACACCATATATTTT
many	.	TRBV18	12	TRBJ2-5	CASSRGQETQYF	TGTGCCAGCTCAAGGGGACAAGAGACCCAGTACTTC
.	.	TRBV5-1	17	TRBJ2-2	CASSPLGVGGNTGELFF	TGCGCCAGCAGCCCCCTCGGGGTAGGCGGTAACACCGGGGAGCTGTTTTTT
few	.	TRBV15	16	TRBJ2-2	CATSRDPGSNTGELFF	TGTGCCACCAGCAGAGATCCGGGGTCGAACACCGGGGAGCTGTTTTTT
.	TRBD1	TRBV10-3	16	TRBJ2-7	CAISEYSGDRGYEQYF	TGTGCCATCAGTGAGTACAGCGGGGACAGGGGCTACGAGCAGTACTTC
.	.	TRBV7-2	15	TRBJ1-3	CASSWGPSSGNTIYF	TGTGCCAGCAGCTGGGGACCGAGCTCTGGAAACACCATATATTTT
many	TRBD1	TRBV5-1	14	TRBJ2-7	CASSLADRAAEQYF	TGCGCCAGCAGCTTGGCCGACAGGGCAGCCGAGCAGTACTTC
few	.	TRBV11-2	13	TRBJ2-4	CASKNTNKEIQYF	TGTGCCAGCAAAAATACCAATAAGGAAATTCAGTACTTC